Following are 15 T cell receptor beta chains from one sample sequenced in a study of cytomegalovirus exposure and HLA in healthy donors. The study ran its PCR with 60 Vbeta and 13 Jbeta primers. This table comes from immunoSEQ multiplex PCR, and its TCRdb copy is limited to in-frame clones, with some not included. The sample records under 170,000 clones, 50% to 75% being singletons. The sample taken for sequencing was PBMCs. The origin of the receptors is a woman aged 60-70 years in good health and CMV-seropositive.

This chain links TRBV2 with TRBJ2-3; TRBD2 aligns across 9 bases. The J segment lost 0 bases and the V segment lost 6 bases, leaving 10 bases of the junction unmatched. This CDR3 contains 17 residues. Germline V CDR1 and CDR2: SNHLY, FYNNEI. The chain's CDR3 is CASRAGSGSASTDTQYF. CDR3 in DNA: TGTGCCAGCAGGGCGGGTAGCGGGAGCGCTAGCACAGATACGCAGTATTTT.

This clone was detected only a few times. The rearrangement joins TRBV11-1 to TRBJ2-3; TRBD2 matches 10 bases. Germline CDR1 is SGHAT and CDR2 is FQDESV (reference sequence). V was clipped by 2 bases and J by 4 bases; unmatched bases: 12. This CDR3 comprises 18 residues. The DNA for the CDR3 is TGTGCCAGCAGCTTATCGATAGGTAGCGGGAGGATCTCAGATACGCAGTATTTT. It codes for CASSLSIGSGRISDTQYF.

V and J are TRBV6-6 and TRBJ2-4; 9 bases agree with TRBD1. V shed 4 bases, J shed 11 bases, and the junction held 6 bases outside the gene matches. The CDR3 is made up of 13 amino acids. In germline, CDR1 is MNHNY, CDR2 SVGAGI (reference sequence). The DNA for the CDR3 is TGTGCCAGCAGTTTTGGGGACAGGGTCGTTCAGTACTTC. Translated, it gives CASSFGDRVVQYF.

This rearrangement joins TRBV30 to TRBJ2-1; 10 bases map to TRBD2. V trimming: 2 bases; J trimming: 2 bases; junction bases outside the gene matches: 3. The CDR3 sequence is 15 residues long. Germline assignment: CDR1 GTSNPN and CDR2 SVGIG (reference sequence). The CDR3 nucleotides read TGTGCCTGGAGTCCTCTAGCGGGGGCCTACAATGAGCAGTTCTTC. It yields the protein CAWSPLAGAYNEQFF.

The rearrangement joins TRBV2 to TRBJ2-3; perhaps TRBD1 as D (6 bases). V lost 8 bases, J lost 6 bases, and 15 bases lay in between. Germline values: CDR1 SNHLY, CDR2 FYNNEI. The CDR3 is 13 amino acids. The chain's CDR3 is CASRLWGRDTQYF. The CDR3 nucleotides are TGTGCCAGCCGTCTTTGGGGGCGTGATACGCAGTATTTT.

V usage is TRBV18 and J usage is TRBJ2-1; weak D call: TRBD2 (6 bases). The CDR3 extends over 17 amino acids. Germline V gene data show CDR1 as KGHSH and CDR2 as LQKENI. The V and J ends lost 6 bases and 10 bases respectively, with 28 bases between them. The CDR3 here is CASSPYDSGLSTREQFF. CDR3 DNA sequence: TGTGCCAGCTCGCCTTACGATAGCGGTCTGAGCACGAGGGAGCAGTTCTTC.

The chain links TRBV4-1 to TRBJ2-7; 11 nucleotides line up with TRBD1. This CDR3 comprises 15 residues. V lost 4 bases and J lost 3; bases outside the gene matches: 5. Germline lookup yields CDR1 MGHRA and CDR2 YSYEKL. CDR3 protein: CASSLRTGGLYEQYF. The CDR3 region has the DNA TGCGCCAGCAGCCTCCGGACAGGGGGCCTCTACGAGCAGTACTTC.

This clone came up a few times. The J gene is TRBJ1-4, the V gene TRBV30; D remains ambiguous. CDR1 and CDR2 (germline): GTSNPN, SVGIG (reference sequence). V dropped 0 bases and J dropped 7 bases, with 15 bases sitting between them. The CDR3 has 15 residues. The CDR3 DNA sequence: TGTGCCTGGAGTGTCGGTATCCCAGGAGGTGAAAAACTGTTTTTT. Translation: CAWSVGIPGGEKLFF. Full variable domain (rest looked up from reference TRBV30 and TRBJ1-4): SQTIHQWPATLVQPVGSPLSLECTVEGTSNPNLYWYRQAAGRGLQLLFYSVGIGQISSEVPQNLSASRPQDRQFILSSKKLLLSDSGFYLCAWSVGIPGGEKLFFGSGTQLSVL.

The table lists this clone with a count of one. The rearrangement links TRBV2 to TRBJ1-1, with D possibly being TRBD1 (5 bases). From germline, CDR1 is SNHLY and CDR2 FYNNEI. This CDR3 has 14 amino acids. V was clipped by 4 bases and J by 4 bases, with 13 bases between them. In DNA, the CDR3 is TGTGCCAGCAGTGGGGGGGGTTCGTTCACTGAAGCTTTCTTT. Translating it yields CASSGGGSFTEAFF.

The chain recombines TRBV9 with TRBJ2-3, with D uncertain. With 0 bases removed from V and 3 bases from J, the gap between germline ends came to 5 bases. Germline lookup yields CDR1 SGDLS and CDR2 YYNGEE. This CDR3 spans 13 amino acids. DNA for the CDR3: TGTGCCAGCAGCGTAGCTCTTACAGATACGCAGTATTTT. Translated: CASSVALTDTQYF. Complete variable domain (other parts from reference TRBV9 and TRBJ2-3): DSGVTQTPKHLITATGQRVTLRCSPRSGDLSVYWYQQSLDQGLQFLIQYYNGEERAKGNILERFSAQQFPDLHSELNLSSLELGDSALYFCASSVALTDTQYFGPGTRLTVL.

This clone showed up just a few times. The chain recombines TRBV9 with TRBJ2-1; TRBD2 agrees at 13 bases. V gave up 5 bases and J gave up 8 bases; unmatched junction bases: 13. This CDR3 has 17 amino acids. Germline V gene data show CDR1 as SGDLS and CDR2 as YYNGEE. CDR3 DNA: TGTGCCAGCAGTGCAACTAGCGGGAGGGCCTATACGGATGAGCAGTTCTTC. This sequence encodes CASSATSGRAYTDEQFF. The entire variable domain, with the rest obtained from reference TRBV9 and TRBJ2-1, is as follows: DSGVTQTPKHLITATGQRVTLRCSPRSGDLSVYWYQQSLDQGLQFLIQYYNGEERAKGNILERFSAQQFPDLHSELNLSSLELGDSALYFCASSATSGRAYTDEQFFGPGTRLTVL.

The table lists this clone with many counts. CDR3 region: CASSQGPSAHEQYF. The CDR3 DNA sequence: TGTGCCAGCAGCCAAGGCCCTAGCGCCCACGAGCAGTACTTC. The chain couples TRBV4-2 to TRBJ2-7; possibly TRBD2 for D (6 bases). The V end was cut by 1 base, the J end by 5 bases, with 12 bases between. The CDR3 runs to 14 residues. Germline V CDR1 and CDR2: LGHNA, YNFKEQ.

This clone has more than one count but fewer than ten. The gene calls are TRBV7-2 and TRBJ1-4, with 7 positions matching TRBD1. Germline lookup yields CDR1 SGHTA and CDR2 FQGNSA. V lost 5 bases to trimming and J lost 8 bases; unmatched junction nucleotides: 2. The length of the CDR3 is 12 residues. The CDR3 DNA follows: TGTGCCAGCAGCCGGACAGGAGAAAAACTGTTTTTT. Translating it yields CASSRTGEKLFF.

The V call is TRBV15, the J call TRBJ2-7, with D possibly TRBD2 on 5 matching bases. Germline-derived CDR1 and CDR2 are LNHNV and YYDKDF (reference sequence). The V gene lost 0 bases and the J gene lost 0 bases, with 9 bases spanning the gap. The CDR3 is made up of 15 amino acids. The CDR3: CATSREGASSYEQYF. The CDR3 DNA follows: TGTGCCACCAGCAGAGAGGGAGCTAGCTCCTACGAGCAGTACTTC.

This chain connects TRBV28 to TRBJ2-3; tentatively, D is TRBD2 (6 bases). V lost 11 bases and J lost 4, with 13 bases in between. The germline V gene has CDR1 MDHEN and CDR2 SYDVKM. The CDR3 is 12 residues long. CDR3 sequence: CAVLASADTQYF. As DNA, the CDR3 is TGTGCCGTCCTAGCGAGCGCAGATACGCAGTATTTT.